This TCR beta chain originates from a study of blood T cell repertoires in COVID-19. Looking at the study overall: T cells, B-cell-depleted T cells, or PBMCs supplied cDNA or gDNA.

Authors' analysis steps: From reference gene primer amplification, estimates of nucleated cell counts were derived. Here immunoSEQ multiplex PCR was the method, and the copy in TCRdb shows in-frame clones only, minus some. The DNA was the basis for D and trimming; V, J and clone size are from that table. The sample has 190,000 or so clones; approximately 90% are singletons. The V gene lost 0 bases and the J gene lost 6 bases, with 14 bases spanning the gap. CDR1 and CDR2 (germline): LGHNA, YSLEER. This CDR3 comprises 16 residues. V usage is TRBV4-3 and J usage is TRBJ1-4; no reliable D call. The source is a man aged 55 to 69 who had recovered from COVID-19. The sample consisted of peripheral blood. Here the CDR3 DNA reads TGCGCCAGCAGCCAAGAATACCAGGAAGCCTATGAAAAACTGTTTTTT. Translation gives CASSQEYQEAYEKLFF.